This TCR beta chain was sequenced for a study of T cells in Graves' hyperthyroidism and ophthalmopathy. At the level of the study: Upon initial diagnosis and before any treatment, peripheral blood was collected.

Authors of the study amplified TCR beta CDR3 regions from RNA transcripts. HTBI primers were employed in a first-round RT-PCR of the TCR CDR3. TCRdb reprocessed the multiplex PCR reads with MiXCR, giving one entry per CDR3 protein. Of fewer than 650,000 distinct CDR3 sequences listed, about 14% are singletons. Notes on the study in general: The model predicted ophthalmopathy a median roughly 6.3 months before onset.

This clonotype has a handful of counts. Its antigen is not identified. This CDR3 has 15 amino acids. Germline CDR1 is MNHNS and CDR2 is SASEGT. V was shortened by 8 bases and J by 8 bases, with 24 bases between the two germline ends. Diagnoses rested on clinical symptoms, serum thyroxine and TRAb, thyroid ultrasound and orbital computed tomography. PBMCs were derived from roughly 10 ml fresh peripheral blood. Material: blood. The sequence was collected from a young woman with Graves' ophthalmopathy. This chain connects TRBV6-1 to TRBJ1-2; D uncertain. As DNA, the CDR3 is TGTGCCAGCCAGTTAGCTACGGGGATTCGGTACGGCTACACCTTC. As protein: CASQLATGIRYGYTF.